This T cell receptor (beta chain) was obtained from a study of tumor and adjacent non-tumor tissue in lung cancer. Study in general: Stage I to III disease affected roughly ten men and roughly five women aged about 30 to 76. On average, productive TCRbeta reads reached about 4.2 million per sample. The study's findings and limits: Shorter survival was associated with higher TCR diversity in tumors.

As concerns this clonotype: The target antigen is unknown. A much larger clone differs from this one at a single base, so this may be a read error.

The library came from three nested PCR rounds adapted from ARM-PCR protocols. TCRdb used MiXCR to reprocess the multiplex PCR reads, holding one entry per CDR3 protein. In the table there are some 80,000 distinct CDR3 sequences, more than 65% of which are singletons. This sample's RNA came from whole unsorted tissue. More than 3 cm separated this lung sample from the edge of the tumor. The specimen was distant non-tumor lung tissue. This TCR derives from an older man with non-small cell lung cancer.

CDR3 residues: CATSDPVSSGGTTETQYF. The CDR3 DNA reads as TGTGCCACCAGTGATCCCGTTTCTAGCGGGGGGACTACTGAGACCCAGTACTTC. The chain couples TRBV24-1 to TRBJ2-5; TRBD2 matches 11 bases. From germline, CDR1 is KGHDR and CDR2 SFDVKD. This CDR3 has 18 residues. V was clipped by 3 bases and J by 5 bases; unmatched bases: 13.